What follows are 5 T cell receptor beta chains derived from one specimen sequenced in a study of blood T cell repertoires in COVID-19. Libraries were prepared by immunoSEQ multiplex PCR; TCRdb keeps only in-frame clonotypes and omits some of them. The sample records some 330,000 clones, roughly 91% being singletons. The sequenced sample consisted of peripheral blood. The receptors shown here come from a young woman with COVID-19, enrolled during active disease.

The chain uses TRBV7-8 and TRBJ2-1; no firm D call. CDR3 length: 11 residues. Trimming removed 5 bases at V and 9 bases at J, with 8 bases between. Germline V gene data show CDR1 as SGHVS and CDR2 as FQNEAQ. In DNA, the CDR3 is TGTGCCAGCAGCCACTACGGTGAGCAGTTCTTC. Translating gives CASSHYGEQFF.

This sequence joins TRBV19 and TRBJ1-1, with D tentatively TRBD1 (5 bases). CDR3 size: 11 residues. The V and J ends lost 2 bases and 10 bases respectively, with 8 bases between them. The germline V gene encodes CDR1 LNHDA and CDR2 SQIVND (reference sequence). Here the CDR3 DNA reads TGTGCCAGTAGTATATTTGGGGCAGCTTTCTTT. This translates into CASSIFGAAFF.

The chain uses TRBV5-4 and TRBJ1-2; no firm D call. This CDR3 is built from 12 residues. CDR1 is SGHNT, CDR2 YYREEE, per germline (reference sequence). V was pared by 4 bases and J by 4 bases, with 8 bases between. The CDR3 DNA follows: TGTGCCAGCAGCGGGCCGAGCTATGGCTACACCTTC. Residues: CASSGPSYGYTF.

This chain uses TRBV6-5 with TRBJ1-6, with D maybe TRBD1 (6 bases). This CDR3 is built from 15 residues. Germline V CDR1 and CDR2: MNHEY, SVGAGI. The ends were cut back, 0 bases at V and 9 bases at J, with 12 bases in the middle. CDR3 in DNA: TGTGCCAGCAGTTACTCGAAGGGGGTAGCTTCACCCCTCCACTTT. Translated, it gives CASSYSKGVASPLHF.

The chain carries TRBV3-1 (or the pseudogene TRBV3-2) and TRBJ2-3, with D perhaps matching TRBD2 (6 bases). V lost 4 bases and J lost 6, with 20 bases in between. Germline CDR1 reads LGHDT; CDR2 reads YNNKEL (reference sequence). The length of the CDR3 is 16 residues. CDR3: CASSLNPGVGVDTQYF. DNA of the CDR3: TGTGCCAGCAGCCTCAACCCGGGGGTTGGGGTGGATACGCAGTATTTT.